Following are 14 T cell receptor beta chains from one sample sequenced in a study of Ad26.COV2.S vaccination and SARS-CoV-2 variants. Treatment noted: roughly 20 received Ad26.COV2.S at low or high dose, single or two shots; 5 received placebo; per-sample allocation not given. Day 63 following the first vaccine or placebo injection was when the samples were taken. The protocol was immunoSEQ multiplex PCR, while the TCRdb copy is restricted to in-frame clones and leaves out a portion. The sample gives about 350,000 clones, around nine tenths of which show up once; around 3.5% is in the top ten. The input for sequencing was peripheral blood, taken in a trial of Ad26.COV2.S vaccine versus placebo. These receptor sequences come from a person aged 18-65 years who received the Ad26.COV2.S COVID-19 vaccine or a placebo.

This clone was seen only once. V is TRBV5-1 and J is TRBJ1-5; TRBD1 is a possible D gene (6 bases). The CDR3 has 14 amino acids. Germline V CDR1 and CDR2: SGHRS, YFSETQ. With 0 bases removed from V and 7 bases from J, the gap between germline ends came to 11 bases. CDR3 in DNA: TGCGCCAGCAGCTTGGACAGGGACGGGCAGCCCCAGCATTTT. It is translated as CASSLDRDGQPQHF.

The chain recombines TRBV5-1 with TRBJ1-6; 10 bases are a match to TRBD1. Germline V gene sequence: CDR1 SGHRS, CDR2 YFSETQ. The trim removed 4 bases at V and 7 bases at J, leaving 8 bases unmatched. This CDR3 contains 16 residues. CDR3 coding DNA: TGCGCCAGCAGCCAGTCCCGGGACAGGGGCAATTCACCCCTCCACTTT. It translates to CASSQSRDRGNSPLHF.

This clone is labeled as medium-sized (0.01 to 0.1%). In the same sample, other DNA sequences code for this CDR3. The chain combines TRBV4-3 with TRBJ2-7; the match to TRBD2 covers 7 bases. CDR1 and CDR2 from the germline V gene are LGHNA and YSLEER. Trimming took 0 bases from V and 4 from J; bases not matched to a gene: 6. The CDR3 sequence is 15 residues long. The chain's CDR3 is CASSQDRGGIYEQYF. The CDR3 DNA is TGCGCCAGCAGCCAAGACCGCGGGGGAATTTACGAGCAGTACTTC.

The chain links TRBV11-1 to TRBJ2-5, with 7 nucleotides matching TRBD1. CDR1 and CDR2 (germline): SGHAT, FQDESV (reference sequence). J gave up 5 bases and V 4 bases, and 13 bases lay outside the gene matches. The CDR3 is made up of 16 amino acids. As DNA, the CDR3 is TGTGCCAGCAGCTCTACCCCGAGGGGGCTAGGGGAGACCCAGTACTTC. This translates into CASSSTPRGLGETQYF.

This clone was seen once. The chain recombines TRBV6-5 with TRBJ2-5, with 7 bases fitting TRBD2. CDR1 is MNHEY, CDR2 SVGAGI, per germline. Unmatched junction bases numbered 6, after V lost 8 bases and J lost 3 bases. The CDR3 covers 13 residues. CDR3 DNA: TGTGCCAGCCACGCCGGGACTAAAGAGACCCAGTACTTC. This sequence encodes CASHAGTKETQYF.

The V and J genes are TRBV5-4 and TRBJ1-1, with D possibly TRBD1 on 6 matching bases. Germline lookup yields CDR1 SGHNT and CDR2 YYREEE (reference sequence). Trimming took off 4 bases at V and 0 bases at J, with 7 bases between the two ends. This CDR3 has 13 residues. The CDR3 sequence: CASSNRVNTEAFF. CDR3 sequence (DNA): TGTGCCAGCAGCAACAGGGTGAACACTGAAGCTTTCTTT.

J is TRBJ1-2 and V is TRBV13; no definite D call. The CDR3 extends over 12 amino acids. Germline V CDR1 and CDR2: PRHDT, FYEKMQ (reference sequence). V was clipped by 0 bases and J by 4 bases, with 3 bases between them. This chain's CDR3 is CASSLGPYGYTF. CDR3 sequence (DNA): TGTGCCAGCAGCTTAGGCCCCTATGGCTACACCTTC. The whole variable domain, remainder taken from reference TRBV13 and TRBJ1-2, is AAGVIQSPRHLIKEKRETATLKCYPIPRHDTVYWYQQGPGQDPQFLISFYEKMQSDKGSIPDRFSAQQFSDYHSELNMSSLELGDSALYFCASSLGPYGYTFGSGTRLTVV.

This chain connects TRBV7-8 to TRBJ2-3; 7 bases agree with TRBD1. Germline V lookup: CDR1 SGHVS, CDR2 FQNEAQ. V lost 5 bases to trimming and J lost 3 bases; unmatched junction nucleotides: 11. The CDR3 is 16 amino acids. CDR3 DNA sequence: TGTGCCAGCAGCGGAGACAGGGTGAAAGGGACAGATACGCAGTATTTT. Encoded protein: CASSGDRVKGTDTQYF.

This chain connects TRBV7-9 to TRBJ2-7; a possible D gene is TRBD2 (5 bases). This CDR3 contains 15 residues. Looked up from germline, CDR1 is SEHNR and CDR2 is FQNEAQ (reference sequence). The germline V and J ends were trimmed by 5 bases and 2 bases, with 16 bases remaining between them. CDR3 nucleotides: TGTGCCAGCAGCGCCCCGGGGTGGGATACCTACGAGCAGTACTTC. Its protein product is CASSAPGWDTYEQYF.

This rearrangement joins TRBV2 to TRBJ1-2, with TRBD1 matching 7 bases. The length of the CDR3 is 15 residues. The germline CDR1 and CDR2 sequences are SNHLY and FYNNEI. V was pared by 4 bases and J by 8 bases, with 13 bases of the junction left unmatched. CDR3 bases: TGTGCCAGCAGTGCAGCGACAGGGAAAGTCGAGGGCTACACCTTC. It encodes CASSAATGKVEGYTF.

The chain combines TRBV30 with TRBJ1-2; perhaps TRBD1 as D (5 bases). Trimming took off 8 bases at V and 4 bases at J, with 14 bases between the two ends. Germline assignment: CDR1 GTSNPN and CDR2 SVGIG (reference sequence). The CDR3 has 12 amino acids. CDR3 bases: TGTGCCGGAGATAAGGGGATCTATGGCTACACCTTC. It codes for CAGDKGIYGYTF.

The chain combines TRBV7-8 with TRBJ1-2, with 8 bases identical to TRBD1. The V gene end was trimmed by 2 bases and the J gene end by 8 bases; junction bases not matched to a gene: 7. Germline-derived CDR1 and CDR2 are SGHVS and FQNEAQ. CDR3 length: 14 residues. This CDR3 reads CASSLRDRLTGYTF. As DNA, the CDR3 is TGTGCCAGCAGCTTAAGGGACAGGCTGACGGGCTACACCTTC.

The J gene is TRBJ2-3, the V gene TRBV7-6; D is possibly TRBD2 (7 bases). CDR1 is SGHVS, CDR2 FNYEAQ, per germline. The ends were cut back, 3 bases at V and 2 bases at J, with 24 bases in the middle. There are 19 residues in the CDR3. In DNA, the CDR3 is TGTGCCAGCAGCTTTCCCCGCGATCCCGGCCGGGGGGCCACAGATACGCAGTATTTT. Encoded protein: CASSFPRDPGRGATDTQYF.

The chain joins TRBV6-5 to TRBJ2-2; D might be TRBD2 (7 bases). The CDR3 contains 14 residues. Germline V gene data show CDR1 as MNHEY and CDR2 as SVGAGI. Trimming took 2 bases from V and 15 from J, leaving 19 bases between them. The CDR3 nucleotides read TGTGCCAGCAGTTACGACCAAACTAGGGGGAGGGTGTTTTTT. It codes for CASSYDQTRGRVFF.